The entry below describes one T cell receptor beta chain. The CDR3 is 14 amino acids. Germline-derived CDR1 and CDR2 are MDHEN and SYDVKM. The V segment lost 6 bases and the J segment 6 bases; nucleotides outside the gene matches: 10. The data were taken from a study of Ad26.COV2.S vaccination and SARS-CoV-2 variants. Study in general: Donor was in the COV1001 Ad26.COV2.S trial arm.

Indicated treatment: over 15 received Ad26.COV2.S at low or high dose, single or two shots; 5 received placebo; per-sample allocation not given. Vaccine and placebo recipients were sampled on day 63 after the first injection. The sample came from a Boston adult aged 18-55 years. Sequenced by immunoSEQ multiplex PCR; TCRdb stores in-frame clones only, minus some. This table holds 300,000 to 350,000 clones, approximately 90% found once. Here the sequenced sample was peripheral blood, taken in a trial of Ad26.COV2.S vaccine versus placebo. The J gene is TRBJ2-7, the V gene TRBV28; 8 nucleotides align to TRBD1. This clonotype originated in a person aged 18-65 years who received the Ad26.COV2.S COVID-19 vaccine or a placebo. CDR3 loop: CASRTADRAVEQYF. The CDR3 DNA is TGTGCCAGCAGGACGGCGGACAGGGCGGTCGAGCAGTACTTC.